Below are 17 T cell receptor beta chains sequenced from a single sample in a study of tumor-infiltrating lymphocytes in primary liver carcinoma. With a constant-region primer, TCR beta cDNA was made from approximately 510 ng of total RNA. Three nested multiplex PCR rounds of slightly modified ARM-PCR generated TCR beta libraries. PCR rounds one and two used TRBV1-TRBV30 forward primers with a C-beta reverse primer for around 11 cycles each. TCRdb called the multiplex PCR reads again in MiXCR, with one record for every CDR3 protein. The data contain just over 300,000 distinct CDR3 sequences, around three fifths of them singletons. Unsorted whole blood yielded the blood RNA, and germline DNA was also extracted. The sequenced material came from peripheral blood. These receptors all come from a woman aged 25 to 39 with primary liver carcinoma and hepatitis B virus infection.

This clonotype showed up many times. The J gene is TRBJ1-2, the V gene TRBV11-2, with D hard to call. The V end lost 1 base, the J end lost 2 bases, and 8 bases lay between the germline ends. Germline lookup yields CDR1 SGHAT and CDR2 FQNNGV. The CDR3 has 14 amino acids. The CDR3 protein is CASSLVGGNYGYTF. The CDR3 DNA sequence: TGTGCCAGCAGCTTAGTAGGCGGGAACTATGGCTACACCTTC. Full variable domain (remainder filled in from reference TRBV11-2 and TRBJ1-2): EAGVAQSPRYKIIEKRQSVAFWCNPISGHATLYWYQQILGQGPKLLIQFQNNGVVDDSQLPKDRFSAERLKGVDSTLKIQPAKLEDSAVYLCASSLVGGNYGYTFGSGTRLTVV.

This clonotype has a count of ten or more. The rearrangement joins TRBV6-5 to TRBJ1-5; D is ambiguous. V gave up 7 bases and J gave up 7 bases, with 23 bases separating them. Germline V gene lookup returns CDR1 MNHEY and CDR2 SVGAGI. CDR3 length equals 16 residues. The CDR3 sequence is CASTSVRGNRLQPQHF. The CDR3 bases are TGTGCCAGCACCTCGGTGCGGGGAAACCGATTACAGCCCCAGCATTTT.

Details on this clonotype: A much bigger clone sits one base away, suggesting this may be a read error. The V gene is TRBV29-1, the J gene TRBJ2-1, with TRBD2 matching 8 bases. The germline gives CDR1 SQVTM, CDR2 ANQGSEA. The CDR3 has 18 amino acids. The CDR3 reads CSVVAGGGDTKAYNEEFF. The CDR3 DNA reads TGCAGCGTTGTGGCGGGAGGAGGTGACACCAAAGCCTACAATGAGGAGTTCTTC.

Note on this clonotype: A read error may produce the germline difference seen at one junction end. The CDR3 DNA sequence: TGTAGCACCAGTAGTGGGGAATTTACAGATACGCAGTATTTT. Translating it yields CSTSSGEFTDTQYF. V gene TRBV29-1 combines with J gene TRBJ2-3; D is unresolved. This CDR3 region has 14 residues. CDR1 is SQVTM and CDR2 is ANQGSEA in the germline V gene.

Worth noting for this clonotype: With a much larger clone just one base away, this may be a read error. The chain is built from TRBV5-4 and TRBJ2-3; 8 bases line up with TRBD2. CDR1 is SGHNT and CDR2 is YYREEE in the germline V gene (reference sequence). J lost 5 bases, V lost 4 bases, and 9 bases had no gene match. This CDR3 contains 15 residues. CDR3 sequence (DNA): TGTGCCAGCAGCCACAAGCGGGAGAGGATAGATACGCAGTATTTT. Translated, it gives CASSHKRERIDTQYF.

A word on this clonotype: One end of the junction is discordant with germline, which a read error may explain. The V gene is TRBV6-5, the J gene TRBJ2-2; tentative D call: TRBD2 (5 bases). CDR3 length: 16 amino acids. Germline V gives CDR1 MNHEY, CDR2 SVGAGI. CDR3 sequence: CASSRAGKTLVGKLFF. CDR3 DNA: TGTGCCAGCAGTCGGGCGGGCAAGACCCTGGTCGGGAAGCTGTTTTTT.

The chain carries TRBV6-5 and TRBJ2-7, with 8 bases aligning to TRBD2. CDR3 length: 17 amino acids. The V and J ends lost 2 bases and 9 bases, in that order; junction bases with no gene match: 18. Germline V gene data show CDR1 as MNHEY and CDR2 as SVGAGI. Here the CDR3 DNA reads TGTGCCAGCAGTTACGGAGTCACCGGGACTAGTATTAGGGTGCAGTACTTC. Amino acid sequence: CASSYGVTGTSIRVQYF.

The sample holds one count of this clonotype. This chain connects TRBV5-6 to TRBJ1-1, with a tentative D call TRBD1 (5 bases). Germline-derived CDR1 and CDR2 are SGHDT and YYEEEE. This CDR3 is built from 13 residues. V lost 6 bases, J lost 4 bases, and 13 bases lay in between. The CDR3 is CASTWGPGTEAFF. CDR3 nucleotides: TGTGCCAGCACGTGGGGCCCAGGCACTGAAGCTTTCTTT.

The V gene is TRBV28, the J gene TRBJ2-3, with 9 bases fitting TRBD2. The germline gives CDR1 MDHEN, CDR2 SYDVKM. Trimming cost V 5 bases and J 6 bases; bases outside gene matches: 15. The CDR3 covers 17 residues. This chain's CDR3 is CASSAVAGVTFGDTQYF. CDR3 nucleotides: TGTGCCAGCAGTGCGGTAGCGGGAGTCACATTTGGGGATACGCAGTATTTT.

This clonotype was observed a single time. This chain joins TRBV12-3 or TRBV12-4 and TRBJ1-1; D is undetermined. This CDR3 is 12 amino acids long. Trimming took 5 bases from V and 5 from J, leaving 9 bases between them. The CDR3 protein is CASSPLWTEAFF. The CDR3 nucleotides are TGTGCCAGCAGTCCCCTCTGGACTGAAGCTTTCTTT.

On this clonotype itself: A clone one base away is much larger, so this may be a read error. This chain links TRBV6-5 with TRBJ1-6, with 8 bases aligning to TRBD1. This CDR3 has 16 amino acids. In germline, CDR1 is MNHEY, CDR2 SVGAGI. V gave up 4 bases and J gave up 6 bases; unmatched junction bases: 8. For the CDR3, the DNA is TGTGCCAGCAGTTCTGAAGCAGGGGGCCTTAATTCACCCCTCCACTTT. This sequence encodes CASSSEAGGLNSPLHF.

This clonotype has just a few counts. The J gene is TRBJ2-5, the V gene TRBV4-1, with D hard to call. The length of the CDR3 is 14 residues. Germline-derived CDR1 and CDR2 are MGHRA and YSYEKL. Trimming shortened V by 0 bases and J by 4 bases, and 9 bases separated the two germline ends. This CDR3 reads CASSQDRGPETQYF. The CDR3 coding sequence is TGCGCCAGCAGCCAAGATCGCGGACCAGAGACCCAGTACTTC.

Turning to this clonotype: A much larger clonotype is one base distant, so this may be a read error. The rearrangement links TRBV6-5 to TRBJ2-5; D gene unclear. V dropped 7 bases and J dropped 1 base, with 13 bases sitting between them. CDR3 length equals 14 residues. CDR1 MNHEY and CDR2 SVGAGI come from the germline V gene. The CDR3 region is CASTPFAIQETQYF. Written as DNA, the CDR3 is TGTGCCAGCACCCCCTTCGCAATCCAAGAGACCCAGTACTTC.

This chain uses TRBV28 with TRBJ2-1; 8 positions match TRBD2. Germline V gives CDR1 MDHEN, CDR2 SYDVKM. The V gene end was trimmed by 7 bases and the J gene end by 14 bases; junction bases not matched to a gene: 7. The CDR3 extends over 11 amino acids. The CDR3 DNA follows: TGTGCCAGCATCGGCGGGAGGCAGGAGTTCTTC. Protein sequence: CASIGGRQEFF.

This clonotype was seen a handful of times. The chain is built from TRBV6-2 or TRBV6-3 and TRBJ2-5; possible D gene TRBD2, 6 bases. From germline, CDR1 is MNHEY and CDR2 SVGEGT. This CDR3 contains 13 residues. V lost 5 bases and J 5 bases, leaving 12 bases between the germline ends. CDR3 DNA: TGTGCCAGCAGTCGAGAGCTAGCGGAGACCCAGTACTTC. Translation: CASSRELAETQYF.

With regard to this clonotype: At one end, the junction sequence differs from germline, possibly due to a read error. V is TRBV12-3 or TRBV12-4 and J is TRBJ2-7, with 8 bases matching TRBD2. CDR3 length: 14 amino acids. CDR3 DNA sequence: TGTGTCAGCACCCGAAGCGGGAGCACCCACGAGCAGTGCTTC. It translates to CVSTRSGSTHEQCF.

Worth noting for this clonotype: No conserved phenylalanine or tryptophan ends this CDR3, so it is likely a read error. Because the CDR3's place on the DNA is in doubt, the DNA is left out and the CDR3 is given as listed by TCRdb. V is TRBV11-3 and J is TRBJ2-7; TRBD2 is the table's D call, not checked against the DNA. Germline V gene data show CDR1 as SGHNT and CDR2 as YENEEA. The CDR3 is made up of 15 amino acids, end residues included. The CDR3 here is CASSQGLAGSHEQYL.